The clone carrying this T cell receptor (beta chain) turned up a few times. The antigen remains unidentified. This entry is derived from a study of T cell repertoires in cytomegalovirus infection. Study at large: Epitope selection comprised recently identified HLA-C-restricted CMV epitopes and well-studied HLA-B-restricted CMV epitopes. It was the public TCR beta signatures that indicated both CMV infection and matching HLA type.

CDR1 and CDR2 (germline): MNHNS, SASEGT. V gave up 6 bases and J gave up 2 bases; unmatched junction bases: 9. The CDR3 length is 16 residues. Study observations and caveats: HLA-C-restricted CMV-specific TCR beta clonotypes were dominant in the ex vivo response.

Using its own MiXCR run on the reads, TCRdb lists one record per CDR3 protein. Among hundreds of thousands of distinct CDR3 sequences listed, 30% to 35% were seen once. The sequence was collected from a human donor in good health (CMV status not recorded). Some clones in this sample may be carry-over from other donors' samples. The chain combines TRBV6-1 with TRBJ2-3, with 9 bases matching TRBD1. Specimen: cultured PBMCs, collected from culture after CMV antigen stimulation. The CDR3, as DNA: TGTGCCAGCAGCTCCCTGGACAGGGGAATCACAGATACGCAGTATTTT. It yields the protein CASSSLDRGITDTQYF.